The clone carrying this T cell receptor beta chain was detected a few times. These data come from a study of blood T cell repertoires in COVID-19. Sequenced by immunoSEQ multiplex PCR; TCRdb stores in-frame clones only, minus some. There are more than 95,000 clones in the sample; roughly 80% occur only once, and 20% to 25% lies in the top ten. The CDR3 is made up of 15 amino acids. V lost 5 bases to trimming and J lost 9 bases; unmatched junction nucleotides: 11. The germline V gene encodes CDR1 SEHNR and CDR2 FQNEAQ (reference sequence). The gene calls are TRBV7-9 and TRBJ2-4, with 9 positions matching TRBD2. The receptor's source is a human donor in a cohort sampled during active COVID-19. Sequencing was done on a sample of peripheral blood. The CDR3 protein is CASSPPAGGDGIQYF. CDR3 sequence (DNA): TGTGCCAGCAGCCCTCCCGCGGGAGGGGATGGCATTCAGTACTTC.